One T cell receptor beta chain is described in this entry. Its antigen is as yet unknown. This table comes from immunoSEQ multiplex PCR, and its TCRdb copy is limited to in-frame clones, with some not included. The sample includes over 100,000 clones, around nine tenths seen only once; the top ten take 8.4%. The source of the sample is a study of T cell responses to AZD1222 COVID-19 vaccine. Study observations and caveats: Across spike, vaccine-associated CD4 TCRs were found, dominant at 160-218 and 743-854. Receipt of two AZD1222 doses was followed by a rise in Spike-specific TCR breadth and depth. Females made up more of the donors, who were largely white British, and clonal diversity may have come out too low.

The germline CDR1 and CDR2 sequences are LNHDA and SQIVND (reference sequence). This CDR3 is built from 16 residues. With 3 bases removed from V and 1 base from J, the gap between germline ends came to 13 bases. V is TRBV19 and J is TRBJ1-5, with a possible D match to TRBD1 (5 bases). The TCR was taken from an adult in good health. The sequenced sample was peripheral blood, obtained on day 0 of AZD1222 vaccination. CDR3 sequence reads: CASSIGQGRSNQPQHF. The CDR3 bases are TGTGCCAGTAGTATCGGGCAGGGCAGGAGCAATCAGCCCCAGCATTTT. Drawing the rest from reference TRBV19 and TRBJ1-5, the complete variable domain is DGGITQSPKYLFRKEGQNVTLSCEQNLNHDAMYWYRQDPGQGLRLIYYSQIVNDFQKGDIAEGYSVSREKKESFPLTVTSAQKNPTAFYLCASSIGQGRSNQPQHFGDGTRLSIL.